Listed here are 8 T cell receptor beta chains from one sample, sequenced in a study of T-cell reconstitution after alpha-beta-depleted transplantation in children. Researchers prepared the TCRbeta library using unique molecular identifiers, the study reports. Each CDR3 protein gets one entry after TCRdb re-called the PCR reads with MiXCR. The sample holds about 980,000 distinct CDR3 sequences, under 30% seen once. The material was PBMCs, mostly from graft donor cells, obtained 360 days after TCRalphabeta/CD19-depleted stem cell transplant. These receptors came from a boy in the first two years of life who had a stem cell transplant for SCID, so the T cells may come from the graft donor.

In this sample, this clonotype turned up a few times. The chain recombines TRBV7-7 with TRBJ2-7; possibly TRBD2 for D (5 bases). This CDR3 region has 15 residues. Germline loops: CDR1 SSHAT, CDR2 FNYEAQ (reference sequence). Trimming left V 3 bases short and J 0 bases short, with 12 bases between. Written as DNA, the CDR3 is TGTGCCAGCAGCTTTGGCGTGGGGAGCTCCTACGAGCAGTACTTC. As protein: CASSFGVGSSYEQYF.

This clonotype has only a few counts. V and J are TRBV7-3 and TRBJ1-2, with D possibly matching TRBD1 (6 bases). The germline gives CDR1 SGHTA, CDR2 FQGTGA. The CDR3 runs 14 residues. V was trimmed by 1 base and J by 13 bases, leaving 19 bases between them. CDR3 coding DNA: TGTGCCAGCAGCTTAAATACAGGGCCCCCCTATCTCACCTTC. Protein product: CASSLNTGPPYLTF.

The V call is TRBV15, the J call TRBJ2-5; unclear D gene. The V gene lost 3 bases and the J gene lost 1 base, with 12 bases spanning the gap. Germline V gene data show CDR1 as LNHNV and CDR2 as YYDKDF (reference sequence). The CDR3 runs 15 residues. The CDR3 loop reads CATSSSRTSQETQYF. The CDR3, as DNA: TGTGCCACCAGCAGCAGTAGGACCTCCCAAGAGACCCAGTACTTC.

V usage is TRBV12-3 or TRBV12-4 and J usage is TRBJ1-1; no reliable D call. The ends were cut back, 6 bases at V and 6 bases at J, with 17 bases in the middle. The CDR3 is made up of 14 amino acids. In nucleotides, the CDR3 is TGTGCCAGCAGCGACCCCGACGGACCCTCTGAAGCTTTCTTT. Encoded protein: CASSDPDGPSEAFF.

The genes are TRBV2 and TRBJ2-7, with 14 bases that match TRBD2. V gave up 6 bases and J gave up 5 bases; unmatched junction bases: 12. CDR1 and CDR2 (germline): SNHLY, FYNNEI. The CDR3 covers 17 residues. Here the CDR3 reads CASSRTSGGLAANEQYF. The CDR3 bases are TGTGCCAGCAGCCGGACTAGCGGGGGGTTAGCGGCGAACGAGCAGTACTTC. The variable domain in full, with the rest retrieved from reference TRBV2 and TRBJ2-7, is EPEVTQTPSHQVTQMGQEVILRCVPISNHLYFYWYRQILGQKVEFLVSFYNNEISEKSEIFDDQFSVERPDGSNFTLKIRSTKLEDSAMYFCASSRTSGGLAANEQYFGPGTRLTVT.

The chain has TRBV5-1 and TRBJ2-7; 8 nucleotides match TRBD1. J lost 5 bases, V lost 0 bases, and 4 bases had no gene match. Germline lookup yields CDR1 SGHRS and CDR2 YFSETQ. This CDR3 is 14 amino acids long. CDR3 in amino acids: CASSLGTGRNEQYF. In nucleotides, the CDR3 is TGCGCCAGCAGCTTGGGGACAGGGAGGAACGAGCAGTACTTC.

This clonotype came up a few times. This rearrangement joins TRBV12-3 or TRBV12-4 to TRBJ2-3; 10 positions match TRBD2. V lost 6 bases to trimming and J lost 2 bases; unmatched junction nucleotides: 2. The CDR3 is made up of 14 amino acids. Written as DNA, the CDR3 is TGTGCCAGCAGACTAGCGGGGCCCACAGATACGCAGTATTTT. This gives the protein CASRLAGPTDTQYF.

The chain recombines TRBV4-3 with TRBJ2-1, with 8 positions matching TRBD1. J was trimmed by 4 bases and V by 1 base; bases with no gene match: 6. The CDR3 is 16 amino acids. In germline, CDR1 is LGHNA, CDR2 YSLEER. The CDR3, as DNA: TGCGCCAGCAGCCAAGGATGGGACAGGATATACAATGAGCAGTTCTTC. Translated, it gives CASSQGWDRIYNEQFF.